The 2 T cell receptor beta chains presented below share a single source sample, sequenced in a study of PD-1 blockade in classical Hodgkin lymphoma. Each and every patient relapsed after autologous stem cell transplantation, and patients got differing brentuximab vedotin exposure. Here immunoSEQ multiplex PCR was the method, and the copy in TCRdb shows in-frame clones only, minus some. This sample has about 93,000 clones, with around 90% found just once. Sequencing was performed on peripheral blood mononuclear cells (PBMCs), taken before the second cycle of nivolumab. Source of these receptors: a human donor with classical Hodgkin lymphoma.

In its sample, this clone was seen once. The J gene is TRBJ1-3, the V gene TRBV27; 10 positions match TRBD1. The CDR3 sequence is 15 residues long. V gave up 5 bases and J gave up 4 bases; unmatched junction bases: 5. Germline CDR1 and CDR2: MNHEY and SMNVEV (reference sequence). CDR3 coding DNA: TGTGCCAGCAGTCCGGACAGGGGGTACGGAAACACCATATATTTT. Protein product: CASSPDRGYGNTIYF.

The chain has TRBV28 and TRBJ2-5; 11 bases fit TRBD2. CDR3 length equals 18 residues. V was pared by 5 bases and J by 1 base, with 12 bases of the junction left unmatched. Looked up from germline, CDR1 is MDHEN and CDR2 is SYDVKM. This CDR3 is CASSQLAGANPVQETQYF. The CDR3 nucleotides are TGTGCCAGCAGTCAACTAGCGGGAGCCAATCCCGTCCAAGAGACCCAGTACTTC.